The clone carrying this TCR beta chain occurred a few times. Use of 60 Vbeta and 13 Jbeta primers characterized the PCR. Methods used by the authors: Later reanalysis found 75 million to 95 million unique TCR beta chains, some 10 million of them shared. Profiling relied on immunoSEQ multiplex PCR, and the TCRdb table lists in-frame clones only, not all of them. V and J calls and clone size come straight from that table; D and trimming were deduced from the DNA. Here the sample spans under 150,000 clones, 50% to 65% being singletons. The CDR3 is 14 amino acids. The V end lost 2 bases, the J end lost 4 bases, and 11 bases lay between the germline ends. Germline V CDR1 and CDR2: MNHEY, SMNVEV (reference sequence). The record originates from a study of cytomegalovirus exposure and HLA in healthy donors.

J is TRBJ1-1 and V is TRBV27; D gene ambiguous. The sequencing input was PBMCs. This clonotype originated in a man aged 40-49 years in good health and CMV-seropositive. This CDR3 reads CASSLLGGGTEAFF. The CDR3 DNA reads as TGTGCCAGCAGTTTACTGGGAGGTGGCACTGAAGCTTTCTTT.